One and the same sample provided the 25 T cell receptor beta chains below, sequenced in a study of human T cells and chemical hapten exposure. TCRdb called the RACE reads again in MiXCR, with one record for every CDR3 protein. The data contain a few hundred thousand distinct CDR3 sequences, 7.7% of them seen just once; the ten biggest clones take up 0.9% to 1.5%. Time point reported: pre-sensitization, week 0. Sample treatment: therapeutic diphenylcyclopropenone sensitization with weekly scalp DPC. The material was whole blood, obtained in connection with sensitization to the hapten diphenylcyclopropenone (DPC). The receptor source for this set is a man between 18 and 35 years old with alopecia areata. Some clones in this sample may be carry-over from other donors' samples.

This chain joins TRBV7-3 and TRBJ1-1; perhaps TRBD1 as D (6 bases). CDR1 SGHTA and CDR2 FQGTGA come from the germline V gene. The V gene lost 1 base and the J gene lost 7 bases, with 13 bases spanning the gap. CDR3 length: 14 amino acids. DNA of the CDR3: TGTGCCAGCAGCTTAAAAGGACAGCTATATGAAGCTTTCTTT. Its protein is CASSLKGQLYEAFF.

This clonotype was seen ten or more times. The chain joins TRBV12-3 or TRBV12-4 to TRBJ2-2; no reliable D call. V gave up 6 bases and J gave up 5 bases, with 13 bases separating them. The CDR3 sequence is 14 residues long. The CDR3 loop reads CASRESMGTGELFF. The CDR3 coding sequence is TGTGCCAGCAGGGAGTCAATGGGTACCGGGGAGCTGTTTTTT.

The chain uses TRBV4-1 and TRBJ2-5, with D unclear. Germline CDR1 and CDR2: MGHRA and YSYEKL. Trimming stripped 1 base from V and 5 bases from J, with 11 bases between. The length of the CDR3 is 14 residues. CDR3 nucleotides: TGCGCCAGCAGCCAAGGCGGCTTCCGGGAGACCCAGTACTTC. This codes for CASSQGGFRETQYF.

The V and J genes are TRBV29-1 and TRBJ1-1; the D is unclear. CDR1 SQVTM and CDR2 ANQGSEA come from the germline V gene. The CDR3 is 14 residues long. V was shortened by 4 bases and J by 5 bases, with 17 bases between the two germline ends. The CDR3 DNA is TGCAGCGTTGTTGGTGCGGGTGGGTGGACTGAAGCTTTCTTT. It is translated as CSVVGAGGWTEAFF. Drawing the rest from reference TRBV29-1 and TRBJ1-1, the complete variable domain is SAVISQKPSRDICQRGTSLTIQCQVDSQVTMMFWYRQQPGQSLTLIATANQGSEATYESGFVIDKFPISRPNLTFSTLTVSNMSPEDSSIYLCSVVGAGGWTEAFFGQGTRLTVV.

In its sample, this clonotype was seen a few times. This sequence joins TRBV12-3 or TRBV12-4 and TRBJ2-7; D is unclear. The CDR3 has 13 residues. Between the trimmed V and J ends, which lost 1 base and 4 bases, there was a span of 8 bases. The CDR3 region is CASSLGHSYEQYF. The DNA of the CDR3 is TGTGCCAGCAGTTTAGGCCACAGTTACGAGCAGTACTTC.

This clonotype was counted only a few times. The genes are TRBV29-1 and TRBJ1-1; no clear D. Germline CDR1 is SQVTM and CDR2 is ANQGSEA. The CDR3 runs to 13 residues. The V and J ends lost 4 bases and 4 bases respectively, with 13 bases between them. The chain's CDR3 is CSVASGEGTEAFF. The CDR3 DNA sequence: TGCAGCGTTGCCTCCGGGGAAGGCACTGAAGCTTTCTTT.

This clonotype has a count of ten or more. The rearrangement joins TRBV14 to TRBJ2-3, with 7 bases that match TRBD2. The germline gives CDR1 SGHDN, CDR2 FVKESK. Trimming cost V 2 bases and J 4 bases; bases outside gene matches: 15. The CDR3 covers 18 residues. The chain's CDR3 is CASSQKWEGRRGPDTQYF. CDR3 coding DNA: TGTGCCAGCAGCCAAAAATGGGAGGGCCGCCGAGGCCCAGATACGCAGTATTTT.

This clonotype was counted between two and nine times. V is TRBV6-5 and J is TRBJ2-2, with D maybe TRBD1 (5 bases). Per germline, CDR1 MNHEY and CDR2 SVGAGI. The CDR3 extends over 16 amino acids. Trimming took off 0 bases at V and 5 bases at J, with 13 bases between the two ends. CDR3 protein: CASSYSADKGTGELFF. In nucleotides, the CDR3 is TGTGCCAGCAGTTACTCTGCGGACAAGGGAACCGGGGAGCTGTTTTTT.

A few counts support this clonotype. J is TRBJ2-7 and V is TRBV6-5; D gene unclear. V lost 5 bases, J lost 0 bases, and 11 bases lay in between. This CDR3 spans 14 amino acids. CDR1 and CDR2 (germline): MNHEY, SVGAGI. This CDR3 reads CASSAYGASYEQYV. CDR3 nucleotide sequence: TGTGCCAGCAGTGCTTACGGCGCCTCCTACGAGCAGTACGTC.

The V call is TRBV2, the J call TRBJ2-3; no reliable D call. Trimming left V 4 bases short and J 0 bases short, with 11 bases between. Germline CDR1 is SNHLY and CDR2 is FYNNEI. The CDR3 runs 15 residues. CDR3 DNA: TGTGCCAGCAGTGGGCCTGGATCTAGCACAGATACGCAGTATTTT. Translation gives CASSGPGSSTDTQYF.

The sample holds a few counts of this clonotype. The chain combines TRBV7-9 with TRBJ1-3; 10 positions match TRBD1. In germline, CDR1 is SEHNR, CDR2 FQNEAQ (reference sequence). V gave up 5 bases and J gave up 0 bases; unmatched junction bases: 16. This CDR3 region has 20 residues. DNA of the CDR3: TGTGCCAGCAGCCCCCTGGCGGACCTGACAGGGGGCTTCTCTGGAAACACCATATATTTT. Its translation is CASSPLADLTGGFSGNTIYF.

This clonotype was counted a few times. The V gene is TRBV6-5, the J gene TRBJ1-1; D not certain. From germline, CDR1 is MNHEY and CDR2 SVGAGI. With 6 bases removed from V and 1 base from J, the gap between germline ends came to 6 bases. The CDR3 is 12 residues long. The CDR3 DNA reads TGTGCCAGCAGGGCATGGAACACTGAAGCTTTCTTT. Translating it yields CASRAWNTEAFF.

This clonotype was seen more than once but under ten times. V gene TRBV6-2 or TRBV6-3 combines with J gene TRBJ2-5, with unresolved D. The V gene's germline CDR1 is MNHEY and CDR2 SVGEGT. V was trimmed by 4 bases and J by 5 bases, leaving 11 bases between them. The CDR3 is made up of 13 amino acids. CDR3 residues: CASSLSRLETQYF. CDR3 DNA: TGTGCCAGCAGTTTGTCTAGGTTGGAGACCCAGTACTTC.

The gene calls are TRBV4-3 and TRBJ1-3; no clear D. The germline gives CDR1 LGHNA, CDR2 YSLEER. V was cut by 1 base and J by 4 bases, with 11 bases left in between. The length of the CDR3 is 15 residues. The DNA for the CDR3 is TGCGCCAGCAGCCAAGCCGGGTCGTACGGAAACACCATATATTTT. This gives the protein CASSQAGSYGNTIYF.

This clonotype was counted a few times. The chain recombines TRBV6-6 with TRBJ2-2; TRBD1 matches at 8 bases. The ends lost 6 bases at V and 6 bases at J; junction bases unmatched: 9. This CDR3 spans 15 amino acids. CDR1 and CDR2 (germline): MNHNY, SVGAGI (reference sequence). Written as DNA, the CDR3 is TGTGCCAGCAGGGACGGACAGGGATTGGCCGGGGAGCTGTTTTTT. Protein product: CASRDGQGLAGELFF.

The chain recombines TRBV4-2 with TRBJ2-7, with D tentatively TRBD1 (6 bases). The length of the CDR3 is 15 residues. Per the germline V gene, CDR1 is LGHNA and CDR2 is YNFKEQ. Trimming removed 0 bases at V and 7 bases at J, with 16 bases between. CDR3 amino acids: CASSQEKDSPVEQYF. The CDR3 DNA sequence: TGTGCCAGCAGCCAAGAAAAGGACAGCCCCGTGGAGCAGTACTTC.

The V and J genes are TRBV5-6 and TRBJ2-4, with D uncertain. The CDR3 totals 14 residues. Germline V gene data show CDR1 as SGHDT and CDR2 as YYEEEE. Trimming removed 1 base from V and 6 bases from J, with 11 bases in between. In DNA form, the CDR3 reads TGTGCCAGCAGCTTGAATCTTAGACTAAACATTCAGTACTTC. Protein: CASSLNLRLNIQYF.

The chain employs TRBV10-3 and TRBJ2-7; 7 bases are shared with TRBD1. The CDR3 is made up of 13 amino acids. Germline V lookup: CDR1 ENHRY, CDR2 SYGVKD. Trimming at V came to 3 bases and at J to 6 bases, leaving 5 bases not matched to a gene. CDR3 residues: CAISDYRGREQYV. CDR3 bases: TGTGCCATCAGTGATTACAGGGGCCGCGAGCAGTACGTC.

This sequence joins TRBV4-2 and TRBJ2-1, with 9 bases aligning to TRBD2. The J call is doubtful: the DNA matches TRBJ2-7 better. Germline-derived CDR1 and CDR2 are LGHNA and YNFKEQ. The CDR3 extends over 16 amino acids. CDR3 amino acids: CASSRDSGGDYNEQYF. The CDR3 DNA is TGTGCCAGCAGCCGAGATAGCGGGGGTGATTACAATGAGCAGTACTTC.

This rearrangement joins TRBV12-5 to TRBJ2-4, with a tentative D call TRBD1 (6 bases). Per the germline V gene, CDR1 is LGHNT and CDR2 is FRNRAP. With 6 bases removed from V and 3 bases from J, the gap between germline ends came to 18 bases. This CDR3 has 16 amino acids. CDR3 sequence (DNA): TGTGCTAGTGGCCCGTATACAGGGTTGAGCAAAAACATTCAGTACTTC. Its protein is CASGPYTGLSKNIQYF.

This clonotype occurred many times. The chain links TRBV6-6 to TRBJ2-1; 9 bases agree with TRBD2. J gave up 8 bases and V 0 bases, and 8 bases lay outside the gene matches. Per germline, CDR1 MNHNY and CDR2 SVGAGI (reference sequence). The CDR3 runs to 16 residues. The CDR3 DNA reads as TGTGCCAGCAGTTACTCCCTAGCGGGAAGCGTCGATGAGCAGTTCTTC. It encodes CASSYSLAGSVDEQFF.

This clonotype was observed at least ten times. The chain carries TRBV18 and TRBJ1-2; TRBD1 is a possible D gene (5 bases). Trimming pared 6 bases from V and 8 bases from J, leaving 19 bases between. This CDR3 spans 14 amino acids. Per germline, CDR1 KGHSH and CDR2 LQKENI. The CDR3 region is CASSLSPGQGGYTF. CDR3 sequence (DNA): TGTGCCAGCTCGCTCTCCCCAGGGCAAGGAGGCTACACCTTC.

The V call is TRBV28, the J call TRBJ2-7; 7 bases are a match to TRBD1. There are 14 residues in the CDR3. V dropped 6 bases and J dropped 3; count of bases not matched to a gene: 8. Germline CDR1 MDHEN, CDR2 SYDVKM. CDR3 region: CASRRAGGYYEQYV. The CDR3, as DNA: TGTGCCAGCAGGAGGGCAGGGGGATACTACGAGCAGTACGTC.

The V call is TRBV12-3 or TRBV12-4, the J call TRBJ1-1; 10 nucleotides line up with TRBD1. The CDR3 extends over 14 amino acids. Trimming removed 4 bases from V and 4 bases from J; junction bases left unmatched: 3. CDR3 sequence (DNA): TGTGCCAGCAGTTCGACAGGGGGCGTCACTGAAGCTTTCTTT. Amino acid sequence: CASSSTGGVTEAFF.

For this clonotype: An end of the junction differs from the germline gene, which may be a read error. The chain employs TRBV9 and TRBJ1-1; a weak D match, TRBD1 (6 bases). The CDR3 loop spans 12 amino acids. The V gene's germline CDR1 is SGDLS and CDR2 YYNGEE. The CDR3 nucleotides are TGTGCCAGCAGCGTAGGGGGGCCTGAAGGTTTCTTT. The encoded protein is CASSVGGPEGFF.